This T cell receptor (beta chain) was obtained from a study of shared clonotypes between healthy human individuals. General observations from the study: Clonotype sharing across a few donors was observed for 5% to 6.5% of naive CD4 clonotypes. Richness estimates generally favored naive over memory subsets.

Cells designated naive CD8 were CD45RO-negative and were positively selected for CCR7, with terminally differentiated effector memory CD45RA+ cells excluded. Clones were sequenced by immunoSEQ multiplex PCR, and TCRdb holds only the in-frame ones, with some missing. Of about 2.1 million clones detected, around 95% appear once; the ten largest clones hold over 1.5%. Concerning this clone itself: Its antigen is unknown. The same CDR3 is also encoded by other DNA sequences in this sample.

The sequenced sample was naive CD8+ T cells from PBMCs. This sequence originates from a man younger than 35 in good health. Some clones in this sample may be carry-over from other donors' samples.

Written as DNA, the CDR3 is TGTGCCAGCAGCGGGGGAGGCAATCAGCCCCAGCATTTT. Translating gives CASSGGGNQPQHF. The chain carries TRBV9 and TRBJ1-5, with no clear D. The CDR3 runs 13 residues. Germline V gives CDR1 SGDLS, CDR2 YYNGEE. V lost 3 bases and J lost 2, with 6 bases in between.